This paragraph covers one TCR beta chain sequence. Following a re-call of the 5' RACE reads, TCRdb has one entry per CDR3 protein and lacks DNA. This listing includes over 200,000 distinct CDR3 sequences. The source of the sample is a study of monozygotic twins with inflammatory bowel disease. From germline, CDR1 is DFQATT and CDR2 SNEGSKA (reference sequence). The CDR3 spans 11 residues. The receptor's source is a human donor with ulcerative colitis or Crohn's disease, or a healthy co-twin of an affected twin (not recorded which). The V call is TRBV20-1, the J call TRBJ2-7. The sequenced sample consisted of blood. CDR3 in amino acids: CSALASYEQYF.